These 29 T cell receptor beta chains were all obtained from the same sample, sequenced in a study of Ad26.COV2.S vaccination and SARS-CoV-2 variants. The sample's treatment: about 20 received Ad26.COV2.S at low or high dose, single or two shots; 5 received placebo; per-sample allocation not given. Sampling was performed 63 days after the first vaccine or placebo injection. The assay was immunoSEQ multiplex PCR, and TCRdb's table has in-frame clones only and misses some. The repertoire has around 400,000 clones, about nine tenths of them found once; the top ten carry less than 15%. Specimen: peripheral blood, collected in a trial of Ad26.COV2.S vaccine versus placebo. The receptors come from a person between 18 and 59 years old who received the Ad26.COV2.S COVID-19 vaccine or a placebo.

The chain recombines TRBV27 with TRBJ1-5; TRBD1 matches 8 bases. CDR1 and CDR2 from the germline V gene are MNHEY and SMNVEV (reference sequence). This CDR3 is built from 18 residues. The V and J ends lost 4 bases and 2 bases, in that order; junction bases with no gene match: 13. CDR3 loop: CASSSRLTGVDGNQPQHF. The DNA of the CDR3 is TGTGCCAGCAGTTCCCGATTGACAGGGGTAGATGGCAATCAGCCCCAGCATTTT.

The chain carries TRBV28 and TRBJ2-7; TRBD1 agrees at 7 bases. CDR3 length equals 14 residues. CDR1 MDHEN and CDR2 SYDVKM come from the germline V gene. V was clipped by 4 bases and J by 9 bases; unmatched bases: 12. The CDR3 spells CASSSRRGPTGQYF. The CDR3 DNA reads TGTGCCAGCAGTTCTCGTAGGGGGCCCACGGGGCAGTACTTC.

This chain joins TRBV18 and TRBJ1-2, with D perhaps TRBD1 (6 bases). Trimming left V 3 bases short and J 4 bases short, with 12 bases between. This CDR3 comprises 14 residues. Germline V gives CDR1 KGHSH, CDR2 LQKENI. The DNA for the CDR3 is TGTGCCAGCTCACCTAGGACAGAATCCTATGGCTACACCTTC. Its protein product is CASSPRTESYGYTF. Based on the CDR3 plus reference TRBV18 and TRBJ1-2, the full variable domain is NAGVMQNPRHLVRRRGQEARLRCSPMKGHSHVYWYRQLPEEGLKFMVYLQKENIIDESGMPKERFSAEFPKEGPSILRIQQVVRGDSAAYFCASSPRTESYGYTFGSGTRLTVV.

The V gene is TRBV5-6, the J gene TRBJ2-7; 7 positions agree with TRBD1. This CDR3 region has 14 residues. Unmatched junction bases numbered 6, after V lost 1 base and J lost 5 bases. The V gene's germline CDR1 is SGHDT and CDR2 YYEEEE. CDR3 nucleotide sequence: TGTGCCAGCAGCTTGAAGTACAGGGGTCACGAGCAGTACTTC. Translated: CASSLKYRGHEQYF.

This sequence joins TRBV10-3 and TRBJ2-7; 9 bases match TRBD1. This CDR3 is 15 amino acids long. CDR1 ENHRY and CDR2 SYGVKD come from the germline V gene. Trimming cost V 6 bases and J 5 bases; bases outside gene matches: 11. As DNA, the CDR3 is TGTGCCATCAGAGCTACGACAGGGGGGCTAGACGAGCAGTACTTC. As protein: CAIRATTGGLDEQYF.

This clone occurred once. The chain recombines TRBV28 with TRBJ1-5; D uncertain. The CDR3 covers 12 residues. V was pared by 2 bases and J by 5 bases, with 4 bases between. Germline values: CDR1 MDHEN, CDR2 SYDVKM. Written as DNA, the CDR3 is TGTGCCAGCAGTTTACTAGATCAGCCCCAGCATTTT. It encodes CASSLLDQPQHF.

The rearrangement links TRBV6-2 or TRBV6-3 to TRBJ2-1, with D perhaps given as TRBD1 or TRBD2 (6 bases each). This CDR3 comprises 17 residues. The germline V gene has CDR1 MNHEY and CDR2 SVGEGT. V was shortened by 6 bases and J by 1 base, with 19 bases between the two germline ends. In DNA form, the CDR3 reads TGTGCCAGCAGCACACCCCGAGGGGGAGGATCCTACAATGAGCAGTTCTTC. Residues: CASSTPRGGGSYNEQFF.

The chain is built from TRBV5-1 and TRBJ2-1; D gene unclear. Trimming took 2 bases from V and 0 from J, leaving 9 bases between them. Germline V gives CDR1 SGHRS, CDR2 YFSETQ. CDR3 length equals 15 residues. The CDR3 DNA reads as TGCGCCAGCAGCTTACTACCAACCTCCTACAATGAGCAGTTCTTC. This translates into CASSLLPTSYNEQFF.

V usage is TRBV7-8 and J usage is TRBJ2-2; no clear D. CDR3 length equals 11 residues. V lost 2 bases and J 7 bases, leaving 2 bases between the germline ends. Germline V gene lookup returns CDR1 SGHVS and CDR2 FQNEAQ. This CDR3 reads CASSLIGELFF. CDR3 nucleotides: TGTGCCAGCAGCTTAATCGGGGAGCTGTTTTTT.

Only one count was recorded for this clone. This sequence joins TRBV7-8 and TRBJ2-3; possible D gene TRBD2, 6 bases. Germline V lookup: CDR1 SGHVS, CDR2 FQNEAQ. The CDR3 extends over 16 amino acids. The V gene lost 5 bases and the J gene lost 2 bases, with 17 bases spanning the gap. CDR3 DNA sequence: TGTGCCAGCAGCACTACTAGCCTACTCCTCACAGATACGCAGTATTTT. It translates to CASSTTSLLLTDTQYF.

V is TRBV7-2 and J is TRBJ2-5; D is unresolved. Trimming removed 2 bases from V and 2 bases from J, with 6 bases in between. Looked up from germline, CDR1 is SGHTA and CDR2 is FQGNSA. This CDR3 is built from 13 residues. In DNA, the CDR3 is TGTGCCAGCAGCTTACCCTGGCAAGAGACCCAGTACTTC. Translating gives CASSLPWQETQYF.

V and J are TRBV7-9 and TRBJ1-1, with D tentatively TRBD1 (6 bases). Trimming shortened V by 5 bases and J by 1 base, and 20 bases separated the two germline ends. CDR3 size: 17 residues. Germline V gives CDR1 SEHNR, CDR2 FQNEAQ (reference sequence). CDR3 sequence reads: CASSPAKVGATNTEAFF. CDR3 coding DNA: TGTGCCAGCAGCCCCGCTAAAGTGGGGGCAACGAACACTGAAGCTTTCTTT.

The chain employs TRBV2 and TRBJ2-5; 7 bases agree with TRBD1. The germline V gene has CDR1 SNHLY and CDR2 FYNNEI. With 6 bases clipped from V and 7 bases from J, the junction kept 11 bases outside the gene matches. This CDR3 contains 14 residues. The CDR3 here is CASSTTGELGTQYF. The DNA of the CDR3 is TGTGCCAGCAGCACTACAGGGGAGTTAGGGACCCAGTACTTC.

The CDR3 sequence: CASSLAPSSYEQYF. The CDR3 DNA reads as TGTGCCAGCAGTCTAGCGCCGAGCTCCTACGAGCAGTACTTC. The chain carries TRBV5-4 and TRBJ2-7, with D possibly TRBD2 on 6 matching bases. The CDR3 runs to 14 residues. Trimming pared 5 bases from V and 0 bases from J, leaving 12 bases between. CDR1 is SGHNT and CDR2 is YYREEE in the germline V gene (reference sequence). The full variable domain, completed using reference TRBV5-4 and TRBJ2-7, is ETGVTQSPTHLIKTRGQQVTLRCSSQSGHNTVSWYQQALGQGPQFIFQYYREEENGRGNFPPRFSGLQFPNYSSELNVNALELDDSALYLCASSLAPSSYEQYFGPGTRLTVT.

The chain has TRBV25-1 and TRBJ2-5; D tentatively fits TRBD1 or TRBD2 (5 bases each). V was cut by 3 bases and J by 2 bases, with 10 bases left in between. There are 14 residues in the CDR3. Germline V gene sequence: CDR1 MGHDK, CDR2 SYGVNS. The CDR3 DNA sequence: TGTGCCAGCAGTGACTGGGACGGTCAAGAGACCCAGTACTTC. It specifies CASSDWDGQETQYF.

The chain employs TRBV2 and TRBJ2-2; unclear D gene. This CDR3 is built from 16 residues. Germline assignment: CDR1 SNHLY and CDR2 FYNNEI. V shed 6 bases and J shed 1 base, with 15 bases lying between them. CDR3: CASRNSLAENTGELFF. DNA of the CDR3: TGTGCCAGCAGGAATAGCCTTGCGGAGAACACCGGGGAGCTGTTTTTT.

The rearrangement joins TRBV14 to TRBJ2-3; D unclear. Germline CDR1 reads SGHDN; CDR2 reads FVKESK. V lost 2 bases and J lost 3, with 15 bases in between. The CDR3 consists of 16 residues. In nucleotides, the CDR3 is TGTGCCAGCAGCCAACCCAAGATAGGGTGGACAGATACGCAGTATTTT. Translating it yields CASSQPKIGWTDTQYF. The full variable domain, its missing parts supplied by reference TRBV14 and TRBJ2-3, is EAGVTQFPSHSVIEKGQTVTLRCDPISGHDNLYWYRRVMGKEIKFLLHFVKESKQDESGMPNNRFLAERTGGTYSTLKVQPAELEDSGVYFCASSQPKIGWTDTQYFGPGTRLTVL.

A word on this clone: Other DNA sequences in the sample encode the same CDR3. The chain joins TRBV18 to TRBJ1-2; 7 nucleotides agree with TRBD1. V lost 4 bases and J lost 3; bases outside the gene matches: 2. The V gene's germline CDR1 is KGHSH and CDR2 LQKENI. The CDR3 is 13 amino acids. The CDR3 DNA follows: TGTGCCAGCTCACTAGACAGGGACTATGGCTACACCTTC. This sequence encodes CASSLDRDYGYTF.

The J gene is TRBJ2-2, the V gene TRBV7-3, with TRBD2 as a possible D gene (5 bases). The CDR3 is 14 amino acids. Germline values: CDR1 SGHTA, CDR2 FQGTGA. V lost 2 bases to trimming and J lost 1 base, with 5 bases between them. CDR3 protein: CASSLEGNTGELFF. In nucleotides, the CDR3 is TGTGCCAGCAGCTTAGAGGGGAACACCGGGGAGCTGTTTTTT.

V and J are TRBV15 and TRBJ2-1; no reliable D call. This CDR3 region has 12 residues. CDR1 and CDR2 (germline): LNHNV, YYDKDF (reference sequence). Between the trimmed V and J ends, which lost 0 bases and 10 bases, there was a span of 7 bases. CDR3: CATSREVGEQFF. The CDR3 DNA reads TGTGCCACCAGCAGAGAGGTAGGGGAGCAGTTCTTC.

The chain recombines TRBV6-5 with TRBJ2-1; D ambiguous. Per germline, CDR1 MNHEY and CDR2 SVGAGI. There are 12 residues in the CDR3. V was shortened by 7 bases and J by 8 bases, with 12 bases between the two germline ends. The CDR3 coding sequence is TGTGCCAGCACTAGAGACGGGCATGAGCAGTTCTTC. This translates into CASTRDGHEQFF.

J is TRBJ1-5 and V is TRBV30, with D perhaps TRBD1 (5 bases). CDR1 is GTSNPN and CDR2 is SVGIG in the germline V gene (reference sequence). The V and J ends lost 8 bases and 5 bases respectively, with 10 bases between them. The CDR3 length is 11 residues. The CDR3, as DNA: TGTGCCATAGGAGGGGATCAGCCCCAGCATTTT. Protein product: CAIGGDQPQHF.

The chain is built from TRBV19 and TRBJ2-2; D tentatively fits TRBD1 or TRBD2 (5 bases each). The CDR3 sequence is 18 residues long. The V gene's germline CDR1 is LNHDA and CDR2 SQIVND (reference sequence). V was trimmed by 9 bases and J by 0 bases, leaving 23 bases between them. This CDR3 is CASLRTRGRESNTGELFF. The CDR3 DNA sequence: TGTGCCAGCCTCCGGACGAGGGGTAGGGAATCGAACACCGGGGAGCTGTTTTTT.

The CDR3 loop is CASSQEAGTNYGYTF. Here the CDR3 DNA reads TGCGCCAGCAGCCAAGAGGCAGGGACTAACTATGGCTACACCTTC. V usage is TRBV4-3 and J usage is TRBJ1-2; D possibly corresponds to TRBD1 (5 bases). Trimming took 0 bases from V and 0 from J, leaving 8 bases between them. CDR1 and CDR2 (germline): LGHNA, YSLEER. There are 15 residues in the CDR3.

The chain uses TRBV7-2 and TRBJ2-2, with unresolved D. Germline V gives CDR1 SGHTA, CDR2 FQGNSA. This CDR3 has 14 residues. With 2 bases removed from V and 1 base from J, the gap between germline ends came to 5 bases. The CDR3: CASSLQVNTGELFF. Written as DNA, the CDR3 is TGTGCCAGCAGCTTACAGGTGAACACCGGGGAGCTGTTTTTT.

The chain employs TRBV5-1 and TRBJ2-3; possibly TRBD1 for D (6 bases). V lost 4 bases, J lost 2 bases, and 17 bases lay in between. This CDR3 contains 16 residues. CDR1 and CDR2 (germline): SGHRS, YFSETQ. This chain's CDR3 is CASSPPLGQFTDTQYF. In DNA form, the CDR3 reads TGCGCCAGCAGCCCTCCCCTAGGACAGTTCACAGATACGCAGTATTTT.

Here the CDR3 DNA reads TGCGCCAGCAGCCGCGGGCTGACGAACACCGGGGAGCTGTTTTTT. Translating it yields CASSRGLTNTGELFF. The chain is built from TRBV4-1 and TRBJ2-2; TRBD2 might be the D (5 bases). This CDR3 comprises 15 residues. The germline CDR1 and CDR2 sequences are MGHRA and YSYEKL. V was trimmed by 4 bases and J by 0 bases, leaving 9 bases between them.

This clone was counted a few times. The CDR3 DNA reads TGTGCCAGCAGCTCCAGACTAGCGACCTACGAGCAGTACTTC. Translation gives CASSSRLATYEQYF. The chain recombines TRBV11-2 with TRBJ2-7; TRBD2 matches 8 bases. V shed 4 bases, J shed 2 bases, and the junction held 4 bases outside the gene matches. The CDR3 totals 14 residues. Germline values: CDR1 SGHAT, CDR2 FQNNGV.

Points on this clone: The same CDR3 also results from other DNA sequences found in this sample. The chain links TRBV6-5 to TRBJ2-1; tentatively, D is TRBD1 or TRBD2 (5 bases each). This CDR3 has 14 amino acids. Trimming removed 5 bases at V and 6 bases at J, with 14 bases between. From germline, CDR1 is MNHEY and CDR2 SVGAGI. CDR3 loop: CASSRDRLGNEQFF. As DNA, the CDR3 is TGTGCCAGCAGTCGGGACCGATTGGGCAATGAGCAGTTCTTC.